These 17 T cell receptor beta chains were sequenced from one sample in a study of beta chain features in type 1 diabetes. Investigators reverse transcribed all isolated RNA, so they sequenced expressed TCRB transcripts. Assay: immunoSEQ multiplex PCR; the TCRdb copy retains only in-frame clones and omits some. The sample has 970,000 or so clones; roughly 17% are singletons. The material sequenced was naive CD4+ T cells from blood. These receptors were obtained from a woman aged 18-29 years in good health.

V gene TRBV20-1 combines with J gene TRBJ2-7; no clear D gene. V was shortened by 3 bases and J by 6 bases, with 9 bases between the two germline ends. Germline lookup yields CDR1 DFQATT and CDR2 SNEGSKA (reference sequence). This CDR3 comprises 11 residues. The DNA of the CDR3 is TGCAGTGCTAGCATTCGGAGCGAGCAGTACTTC. As protein: CSASIRSEQYF.

This clone was recorded a few times. J is TRBJ2-3 and V is TRBV5-1, with 8 bases aligning to TRBD2. CDR3 length: 16 amino acids. Germline values: CDR1 SGHRS, CDR2 YFSETQ. The J segment lost 5 bases and the V segment lost 0 bases, leaving 8 bases of the junction unmatched. This CDR3 is CASSLASGLAGDTQYF. CDR3 DNA sequence: TGCGCCAGCAGCTTGGCCTCTGGCCTAGCGGGAGATACGCAGTATTTT.

This clone turned up a few times. At the DNA level, this CDR3 is encoded by other sequences in the same sample as well. The chain joins TRBV6-5 to TRBJ1-1; D remains ambiguous. There are 13 residues in the CDR3. Germline loops: CDR1 MNHEY, CDR2 SVGAGI. The V gene lost 2 bases and the J gene lost 0 bases, with 4 bases spanning the gap. CDR3 protein: CASSYSVNTEAFF. The DNA of the CDR3 is TGTGCCAGCAGTTACAGCGTGAACACTGAAGCTTTCTTT.

As concerns this clone: Within the sample, other DNA sequences also encode this same CDR3. The rearrangement joins TRBV9 to TRBJ1-3; a weak D match, TRBD1 (5 bases). Germline CDR1 reads SGDLS; CDR2 reads YYNGEE. The ends were cut back, 0 bases at V and 1 base at J, with 5 bases in the middle. The CDR3 covers 14 residues. The CDR3 is CASSVAGSGNTIYF. For the CDR3, the DNA is TGTGCCAGCAGCGTAGCAGGGTCTGGAAACACCATATATTTT.

The gene calls are TRBV6-5 and TRBJ2-7; a possible D gene is TRBD1 (6 bases). The CDR3 has 13 amino acids. V was trimmed by 8 bases and J by 1 base, leaving 12 bases between them. CDR1 and CDR2 (germline): MNHEY, SVGAGI. The CDR3 nucleotides are TGTGCCAGCGGTCAGGACAGTTCCTACGAGCAGTACTTC. This encodes CASGQDSSYEQYF.

The rearrangement links TRBV4-2 to TRBJ2-2; no clear D gene. Per the germline V gene, CDR1 is LGHNA and CDR2 is YNFKEQ. The V gene lost 0 bases and the J gene lost 2 bases, with 13 bases spanning the gap. The CDR3 length is 17 residues. The CDR3 DNA is TGTGCCAGCAGCCAAGATCCTATGACTCGAAACACCGGGGAGCTGTTTTTT. It specifies CASSQDPMTRNTGELFF.

Worth noting for this clone: This specimen includes other DNA sequences encoding the same CDR3. The rearrangement joins TRBV2 to TRBJ2-5, with D maybe TRBD2 (5 bases). V shed 3 bases and J shed 5 bases, with 7 bases lying between them. The CDR3 totals 12 residues. CDR1 and CDR2 from the germline V gene are SNHLY and FYNNEI. The CDR3 DNA reads as TGTGCCAGCAGTGATAGAGGGGAGACCCAGTACTTC. It translates to CASSDRGETQYF.

The chain couples TRBV27 to TRBJ1-1; D possibly corresponds to TRBD1 (6 bases). In germline, CDR1 is MNHEY, CDR2 SMNVEV (reference sequence). This CDR3 spans 15 amino acids. Trimming removed 4 bases from V and 0 bases from J, with 12 bases in between. The CDR3 is CASSSGQTLNTEAFF. The DNA for the CDR3 is TGTGCCAGCAGTTCAGGACAGACTTTGAACACTGAAGCTTTCTTT.

CDR3 nucleotides: TGTGCCAGCAGTGCCCGGACTTCCTCCTACGAGCAGTACTTC. Protein: CASSARTSSYEQYF. The chain employs TRBV2 and TRBJ2-7, with D perhaps TRBD2 (5 bases). The germline gives CDR1 SNHLY, CDR2 FYNNEI. The ends were cut back, 4 bases at V and 0 bases at J, with 10 bases in the middle. The CDR3 consists of 14 residues.

This clone was observed a few times. The V and J genes are TRBV2 and TRBJ1-5; D remains unclear. The germline V gene has CDR1 SNHLY and CDR2 FYNNEI. V was trimmed by 3 bases and J by 4 bases, leaving 10 bases between them. The CDR3 length is 14 residues. CDR3: CASSDLSLNQPQHF. The CDR3 DNA reads as TGTGCCAGCAGTGACCTCTCCCTTAATCAGCCCCAGCATTTT.

In this sample, this clone turned up a few times. The gene calls are TRBV28 and TRBJ2-1; D gene unclear. Germline-derived CDR1 and CDR2 are MDHEN and SYDVKM. The CDR3 is made up of 11 amino acids. Between the trimmed V and J ends, which lost 8 bases and 5 bases, there was a span of 7 bases. The CDR3 DNA reads TGTGCCAGCTCGAACCACAATGAGCAGTTCTTC. This sequence encodes CASSNHNEQFF.

This clone was observed a handful of times. The chain has TRBV29-1 and TRBJ2-1, with D hard to call. The germline V and J ends were trimmed by 4 bases and 7 bases, with 8 bases remaining between them. CDR3 length equals 11 residues. From germline, CDR1 is SQVTM and CDR2 ANQGSEA. CDR3 protein: CSVVIINEQFF. The CDR3 DNA follows: TGCAGCGTTGTTATTATTAATGAGCAGTTCTTC.

This clone was seen a few times. The chain links TRBV7-9 to TRBJ2-2, with D perhaps matching TRBD1 or TRBD2 (5 bases each). The V gene's germline CDR1 is SEHNR and CDR2 FQNEAQ (reference sequence). CDR3 size: 15 residues. Trimming left V 3 bases short and J 2 bases short, with 10 bases between. DNA for the CDR3: TGTGCCAGCAGCTTCTTGGGGGTAAACACCGGGGAGCTGTTTTTT. Protein product: CASSFLGVNTGELFF.

In its sample, this clone was seen a few times. This rearrangement joins TRBV5-1 to TRBJ2-5, with 7 bases identical to TRBD1. CDR3 length equals 14 residues. The germline gives CDR1 SGHRS, CDR2 YFSETQ. The V gene end was trimmed by 4 bases and the J gene end by 4 bases; junction bases not matched to a gene: 7. The CDR3 loop is CASSHDRVGETQYF. The CDR3 DNA sequence: TGCGCCAGCAGCCACGACAGGGTAGGAGAGACCCAGTACTTC. The full variable domain, its missing parts supplied by reference TRBV5-1 and TRBJ2-5, is KAGVTQTPRYLIKTRGQQVTLSCSPISGHRSVSWYQQTPGQGLQFLFEYFSETQRNKGNFPGRFSGRQFSNSRSEMNVSTLELGDSALYLCASSHDRVGETQYFGPGTRLLVL.

The rearrangement uses TRBV7-9 and TRBJ2-2, with D maybe TRBD2 (6 bases). The CDR3 is made up of 15 amino acids. CDR1 and CDR2 from the germline V gene are SEHNR and FQNEAQ (reference sequence). The V end was cut by 3 bases, the J end by 3 bases, with 11 bases between. CDR3: CASSFAGRDTGELFF. Written as DNA, the CDR3 is TGTGCCAGCAGCTTCGCGGGGCGGGACACCGGGGAGCTGTTTTTT.

J is TRBJ2-2 and V is TRBV19, with 7 bases lining up with TRBD1. In germline, CDR1 is LNHDA, CDR2 SQIVND (reference sequence). The CDR3 totals 15 residues. The ends lost 5 bases at V and 4 bases at J; junction bases unmatched: 7. The CDR3 protein is CASSVGQAGTGELFF. CDR3 coding DNA: TGTGCCAGTAGTGTTGGACAGGCGGGCACCGGGGAGCTGTTTTTT.

About this clone: Other DNA variants within this sample encode the same CDR3. V and J are TRBV28 and TRBJ1-2; D is uncertain. The V and J ends lost 6 bases and 5 bases respectively, with 4 bases between them. Germline V gene data show CDR1 as MDHEN and CDR2 as SYDVKM. This CDR3 is built from 10 residues. In DNA, the CDR3 is TGTGCCAGCAGCAGATATGGCTACACCTTC. It translates to CASSRYGYTF.